This T cell receptor (beta chain) was retrieved from a study of blood T cell repertoires in COVID-19. At the level of the study: Acute-phase and convalescent COVID-19 samples originated in the United States, Italy and Spain. Sources were T cells, B-cell-depleted T cells, or PBMCs; the material itself was cDNA or gDNA.

Unmatched junction bases numbered 13, after V lost 5 bases and J lost 10 bases. This CDR3 contains 16 residues. CDR1 is SGHTA and CDR2 is FQGTGA in the germline V gene. Source study methods: The authors estimated nucleated cell counts from reference gene primer amplification. Measured with immunoSEQ multiplex PCR; TCRdb has only the in-frame clones, and not every one. V, J and clone size reflect that table, while D and trimming were determined from the DNA. The sample records roughly 500,000 clones, 75% to 90% being singletons. The receptor was isolated from a human donor in a cohort sampled during active COVID-19. The chain employs TRBV7-3 and TRBJ2-1; 11 bases align to TRBD2. Sequencing was carried out using peripheral blood. CDR3 nucleotides: TGTGCCAGCAGCCTCAGCCTAGCGGGAGGTCTAGGGGAGCAGTTCTTC. This encodes CASSLSLAGGLGEQFF.